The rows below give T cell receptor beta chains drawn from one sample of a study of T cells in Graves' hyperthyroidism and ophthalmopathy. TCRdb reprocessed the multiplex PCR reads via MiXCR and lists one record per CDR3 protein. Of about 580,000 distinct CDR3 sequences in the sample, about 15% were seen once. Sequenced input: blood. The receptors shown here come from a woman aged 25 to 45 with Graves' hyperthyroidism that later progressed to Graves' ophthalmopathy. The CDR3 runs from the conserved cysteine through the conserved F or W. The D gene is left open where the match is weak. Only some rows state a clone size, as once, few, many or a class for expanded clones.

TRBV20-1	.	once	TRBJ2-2	CSAREDGTGELFF	TGCAGTGCTAGAGAGGATGGCACCGGGGAGCTGTTTTTT
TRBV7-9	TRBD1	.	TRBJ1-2	CASSPGGWGYGYTF	TGTGCCAGCAGCCCAGGGGGCTGGGGCTATGGCTACACCTTC
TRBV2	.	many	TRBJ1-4	CASEGPNEKLFF	TGTGCCAGCGAAGGGCCGAATGAAAAACTGTTTTTT
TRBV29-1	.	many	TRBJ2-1	CSVGGGYNEQFF	TGCAGCGTCGGTGGGGGCTACAATGAGCAGTTCTTC
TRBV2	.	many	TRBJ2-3	CASLSTGTHDTQYF	TGTGCCAGCCTATCTACCGGGACACACGATACGCAGTATTTT
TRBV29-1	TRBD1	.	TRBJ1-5	CSITIPGQSNQPQHF	TGCAGCATAACCATCCCGGGACAGAGCAATCAGCCCCAGCATTTT
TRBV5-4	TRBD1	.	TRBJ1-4	CASSRQGPNEKLFF	TGTGCCAGCAGCCGACAGGGACCTAATGAAAAACTGTTTTTT
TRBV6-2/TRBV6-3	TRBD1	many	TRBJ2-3	CASSYGGTGSTDTQYF	TGTGCCAGCAGTTACGGGGGGACAGGGAGCACAGATACGCAGTATTTT
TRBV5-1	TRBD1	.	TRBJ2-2	CASSFRTGRNIGELFF	TGCGCCAGCAGCTTTCGGACAGGGAGGAACATCGGGGAGCTGTTTTTT
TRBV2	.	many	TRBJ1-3	CASELTAFLEGNTIYF	TGTGCCAGCGAGTTAACGGCATTCCTCGAGGGAAACACCATATATTTT
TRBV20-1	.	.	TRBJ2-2	CSASSKNTGELFF	TGCAGTGCTAGTTCCAAGAACACCGGGGAGCTGTTTTTT
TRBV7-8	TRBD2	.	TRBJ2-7	CASSLLPGTSKFEQYF	TGTGCCAGCAGTTTGCTACCCGGGACTAGCAAATTCGAGCAGTACTTC
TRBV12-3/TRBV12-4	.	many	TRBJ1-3	CASSLTTGNTIYF	TGTGCCAGCAGTTTGACGACTGGAAACACCATATATTTT
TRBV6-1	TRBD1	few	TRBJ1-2	CASSSENRTGTLIYYGYTF	TGTGCCAGCAGTTCCGAGAACCGGACAGGGACCCTCATCTACTATGGCTACACCTTC
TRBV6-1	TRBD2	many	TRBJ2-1	CASSRDYIPYNEQFF	TGTGCCAGCAGTAGGGACTACATCCCTTACAATGAGCAGTTCTTC
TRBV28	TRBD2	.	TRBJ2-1	CASSSRGRLYNEQFF	TGTGCCAGCAGTTCTCGCGGGAGACTTTACAATGAGCAGTTCTTC
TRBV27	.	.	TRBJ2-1	CASSLSQNYNEQFF	TGTGCCAGCAGTTTAAGCCAGAACTACAATGAGCAGTTCTTC
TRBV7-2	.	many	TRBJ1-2	CASSPQGTPSNYGYTF	TGTGCCAGCAGCCCCCAAGGGACACCGTCTAACTATGGCTACACCTTC
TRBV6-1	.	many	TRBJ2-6	CASSGVGSGANVLTF	TGTGCCAGCAGTGGGGTAGGCTCTGGGGCCAACGTCCTGACTTTC
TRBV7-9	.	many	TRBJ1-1	CANTRDTEAFF	TGTGCCAACACAAGGGACACTGAAGCTTTCTTT
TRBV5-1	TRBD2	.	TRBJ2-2	CASSLTSGRATGELLF	TGCGCCAGCAGCCTTACTAGCGGGAGGGCTACCGGGGAGCTGCTTTTT
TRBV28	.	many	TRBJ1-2	CASIPIGGGGYGYTF	TGTGCCAGCATTCCTATCGGCGGGGGCGGCTATGGCTACACCTTC
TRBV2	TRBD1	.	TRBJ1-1	CASSPGTGAPYAFF	TGTGCCAGCAGTCCCGGGACAGGGGCTCCCTACGCTTTCTTT
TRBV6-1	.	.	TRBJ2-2	CASSETVNTGELFF	TGTGCCAGCAGTGAAACCGTGAACACCGGGGAGCTGTTTTTT
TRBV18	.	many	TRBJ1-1	CASSPETNTEAFF	TGTGCCAGCTCACCTGAAACGAACACTGAAGCTTTCTTT
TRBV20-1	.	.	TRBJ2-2	CSASRLGAGELFF	TGCAGTGCTAGCCGTTTGGGGGCCGGGGAGCTGTTTTTT